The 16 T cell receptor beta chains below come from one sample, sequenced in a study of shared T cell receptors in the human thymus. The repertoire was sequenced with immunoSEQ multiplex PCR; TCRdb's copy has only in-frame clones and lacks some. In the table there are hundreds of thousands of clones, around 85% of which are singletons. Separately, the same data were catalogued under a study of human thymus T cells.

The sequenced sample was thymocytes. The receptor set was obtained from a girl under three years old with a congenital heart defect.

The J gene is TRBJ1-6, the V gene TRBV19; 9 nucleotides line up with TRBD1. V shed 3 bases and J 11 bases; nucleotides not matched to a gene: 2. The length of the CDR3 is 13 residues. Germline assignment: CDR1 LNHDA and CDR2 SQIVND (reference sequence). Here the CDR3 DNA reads TGTGCCAGTAGTATGGACAGGGGAACACCCCTCCACTTT. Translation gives CASSMDRGTPLHF.

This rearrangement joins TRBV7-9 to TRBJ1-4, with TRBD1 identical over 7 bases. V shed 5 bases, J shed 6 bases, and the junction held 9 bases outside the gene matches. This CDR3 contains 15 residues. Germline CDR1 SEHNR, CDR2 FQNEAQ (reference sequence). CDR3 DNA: TGTGCCAGCAGCCACGCAGGGGGGCCGGATGAAAAACTGTTTTTT. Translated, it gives CASSHAGGPDEKLFF.

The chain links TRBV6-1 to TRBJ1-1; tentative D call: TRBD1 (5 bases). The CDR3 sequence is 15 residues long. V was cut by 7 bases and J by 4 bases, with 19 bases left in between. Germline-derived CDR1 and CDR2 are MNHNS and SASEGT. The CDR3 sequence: CASNLGEGKVTEAFF. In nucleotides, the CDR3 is TGTGCCAGCAACCTGGGGGAGGGTAAAGTCACTGAAGCTTTCTTT.

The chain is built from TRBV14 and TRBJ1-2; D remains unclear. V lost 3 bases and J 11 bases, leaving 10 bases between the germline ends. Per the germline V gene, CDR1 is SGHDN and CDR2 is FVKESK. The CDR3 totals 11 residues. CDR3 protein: CASSHTTGYTF. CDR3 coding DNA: TGTGCCAGCAGCCACACGACGGGATACACCTTC. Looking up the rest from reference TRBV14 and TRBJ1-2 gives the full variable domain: EAGVTQFPSHSVIEKGQTVTLRCDPISGHDNLYWYRRVMGKEIKFLLHFVKESKQDESGMPNNRFLAERTGGTYSTLKVQPAELEDSGVYFCASSHTTGYTFGSGTRLTVV.

The CDR3 bases are TGCGCCAGCAGTTTAGGGGACAGTTCAGAAACGCCTGACTCCTATAATTCACCCCTCCACTTT. The encoded protein is CASSLGDSSETPDSYNSPLHF. The chain couples TRBV10-2 to TRBJ1-6, with TRBD1 matching over 7 bases. The CDR3 sequence is 21 residues long. The ends lost 5 bases at V and 0 bases at J; junction bases unmatched: 19. Germline lookup yields CDR1 WSHSY and CDR2 SAAADI.

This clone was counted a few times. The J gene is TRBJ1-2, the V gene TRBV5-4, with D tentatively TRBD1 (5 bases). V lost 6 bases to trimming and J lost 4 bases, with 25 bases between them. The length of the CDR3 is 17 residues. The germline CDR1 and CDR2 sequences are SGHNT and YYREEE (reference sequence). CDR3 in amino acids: CASTIGDGEDIGYGYTF. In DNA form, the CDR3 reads TGTGCCAGCACAATCGGGGACGGGGAGGATATAGGCTATGGCTACACCTTC.

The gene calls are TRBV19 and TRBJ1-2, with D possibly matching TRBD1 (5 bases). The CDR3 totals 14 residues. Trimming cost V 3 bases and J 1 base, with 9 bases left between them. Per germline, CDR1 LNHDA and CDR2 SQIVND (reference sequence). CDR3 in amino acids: CASSIATVNYGYTF. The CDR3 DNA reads TGTGCCAGTAGTATCGCGACAGTTAACTATGGCTACACCTTC.

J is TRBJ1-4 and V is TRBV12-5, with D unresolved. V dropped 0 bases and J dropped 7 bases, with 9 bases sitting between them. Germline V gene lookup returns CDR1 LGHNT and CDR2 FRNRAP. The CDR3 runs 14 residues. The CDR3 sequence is CASGLVEGPEKLFF. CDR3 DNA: TGTGCTAGTGGTTTGGTCGAGGGCCCTGAAAAACTGTTTTTT. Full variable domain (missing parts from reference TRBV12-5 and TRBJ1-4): DARVTQTPRHKVTEMGQEVTMRCQPILGHNTVFWYRQTMMQGLELLAYFRNRAPLDDSGMPKDRFSAEMPDATLATLKIQPSEPRDSAVYFCASGLVEGPEKLFFGSGTQLSVL.

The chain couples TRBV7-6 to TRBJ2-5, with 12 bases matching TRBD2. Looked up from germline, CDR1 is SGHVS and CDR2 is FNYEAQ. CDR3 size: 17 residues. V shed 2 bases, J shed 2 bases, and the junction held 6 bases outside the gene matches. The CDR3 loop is CASSLSLAGGSQETQYF. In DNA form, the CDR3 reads TGTGCCAGCAGCTTATCCCTAGCGGGGGGGTCACAAGAGACCCAGTACTTC.

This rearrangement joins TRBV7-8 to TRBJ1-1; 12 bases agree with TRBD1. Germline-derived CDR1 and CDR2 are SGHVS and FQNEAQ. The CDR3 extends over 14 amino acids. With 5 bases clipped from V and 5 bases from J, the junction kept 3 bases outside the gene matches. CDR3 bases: TGTGCCAGCAGCCGGGACAGGGGGCGGACTGAAGCTTTCTTT. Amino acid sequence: CASSRDRGRTEAFF.

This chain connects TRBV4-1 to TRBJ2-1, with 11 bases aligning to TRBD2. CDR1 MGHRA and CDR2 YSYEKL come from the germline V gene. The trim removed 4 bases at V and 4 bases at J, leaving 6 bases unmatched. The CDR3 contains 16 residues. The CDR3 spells CASSPETSGGYNEQFF. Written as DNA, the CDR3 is TGCGCCAGCAGCCCCGAAACTAGCGGGGGATACAATGAGCAGTTCTTC.

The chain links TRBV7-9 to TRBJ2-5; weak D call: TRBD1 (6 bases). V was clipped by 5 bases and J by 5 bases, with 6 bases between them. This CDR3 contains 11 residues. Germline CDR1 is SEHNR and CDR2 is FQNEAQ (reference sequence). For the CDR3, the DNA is TGTGCCAGCAGCACAGGGGAGACCCAGTACTTC. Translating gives CASSTGETQYF.

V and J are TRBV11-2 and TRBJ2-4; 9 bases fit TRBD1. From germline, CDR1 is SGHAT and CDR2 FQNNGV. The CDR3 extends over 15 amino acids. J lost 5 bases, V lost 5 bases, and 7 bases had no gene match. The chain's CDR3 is CASSLLWTGENIQYF. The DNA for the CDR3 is TGTGCCAGCAGCCTACTTTGGACAGGGGAAAACATTCAGTACTTC.

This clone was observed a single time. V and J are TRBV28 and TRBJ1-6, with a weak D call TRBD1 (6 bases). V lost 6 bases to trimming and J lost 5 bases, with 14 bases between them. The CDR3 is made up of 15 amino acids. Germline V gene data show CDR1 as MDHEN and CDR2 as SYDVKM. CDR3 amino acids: CASRSQGLHNSPLHF. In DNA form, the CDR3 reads TGTGCCAGCAGATCTCAGGGGTTGCATAATTCACCCCTCCACTTT. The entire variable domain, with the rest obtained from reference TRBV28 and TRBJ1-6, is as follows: DVKVTQSSRYLVKRTGEKVFLECVQDMDHENMFWYRQDPGLGLRLIYFSYDVKMKEKGDIPEGYSVSREKKERFSLILESASTNQTSMYLCASRSQGLHNSPLHFGNGTRLTVT.

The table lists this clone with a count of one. Here the CDR3 reads CASSYLQGKGYGYTF. The CDR3 nucleotides read TGTGCCAGCAGTTACCTACAGGGTAAGGGGTATGGCTACACCTTC. J is TRBJ1-2 and V is TRBV6-6; tentatively, D is TRBD1 (6 bases). CDR1 and CDR2 (germline): MNHNY, SVGAGI (reference sequence). The V end was cut by 2 bases, the J end by 5 bases, with 15 bases between. The CDR3 is 15 amino acids.

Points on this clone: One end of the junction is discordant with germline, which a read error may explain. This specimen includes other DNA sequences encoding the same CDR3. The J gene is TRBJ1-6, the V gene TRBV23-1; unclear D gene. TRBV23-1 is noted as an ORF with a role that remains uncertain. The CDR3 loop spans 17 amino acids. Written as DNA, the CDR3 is TGCGCCAGCACGCCCACCCCCCGGAGCTCCTATAATTCCCCCCTCCACTTT. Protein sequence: CASTPTPRSSYNSPLHF.